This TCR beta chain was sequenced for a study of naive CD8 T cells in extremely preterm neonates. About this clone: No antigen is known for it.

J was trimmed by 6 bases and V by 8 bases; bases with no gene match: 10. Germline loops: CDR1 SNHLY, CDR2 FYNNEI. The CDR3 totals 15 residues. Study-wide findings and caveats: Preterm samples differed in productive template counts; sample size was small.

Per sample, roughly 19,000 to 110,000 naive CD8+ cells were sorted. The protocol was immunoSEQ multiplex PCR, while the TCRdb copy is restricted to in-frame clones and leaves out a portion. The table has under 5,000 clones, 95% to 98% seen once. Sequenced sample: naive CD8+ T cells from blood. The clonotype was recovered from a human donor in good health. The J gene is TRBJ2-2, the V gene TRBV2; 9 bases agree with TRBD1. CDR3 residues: CASGIGQGIAGELFF. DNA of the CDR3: TGTGCCAGCGGAATTGGACAGGGGATCGCCGGGGAGCTGTTTTTT.